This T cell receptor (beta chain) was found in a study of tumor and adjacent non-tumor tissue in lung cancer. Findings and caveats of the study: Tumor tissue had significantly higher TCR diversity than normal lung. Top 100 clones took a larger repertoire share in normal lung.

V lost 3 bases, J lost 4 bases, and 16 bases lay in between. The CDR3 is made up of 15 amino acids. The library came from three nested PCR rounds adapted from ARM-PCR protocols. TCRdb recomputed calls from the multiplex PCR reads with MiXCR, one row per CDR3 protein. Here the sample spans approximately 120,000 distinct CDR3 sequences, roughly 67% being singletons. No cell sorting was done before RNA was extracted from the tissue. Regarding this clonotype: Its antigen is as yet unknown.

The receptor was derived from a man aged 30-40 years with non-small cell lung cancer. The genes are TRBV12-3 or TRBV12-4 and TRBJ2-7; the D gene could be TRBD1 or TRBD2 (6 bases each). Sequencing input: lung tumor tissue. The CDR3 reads CASSFRRGRQYEQYF. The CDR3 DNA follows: TGTGCCAGCAGTTTCAGGAGGGGGAGGCAATACGAGCAGTACTTC.